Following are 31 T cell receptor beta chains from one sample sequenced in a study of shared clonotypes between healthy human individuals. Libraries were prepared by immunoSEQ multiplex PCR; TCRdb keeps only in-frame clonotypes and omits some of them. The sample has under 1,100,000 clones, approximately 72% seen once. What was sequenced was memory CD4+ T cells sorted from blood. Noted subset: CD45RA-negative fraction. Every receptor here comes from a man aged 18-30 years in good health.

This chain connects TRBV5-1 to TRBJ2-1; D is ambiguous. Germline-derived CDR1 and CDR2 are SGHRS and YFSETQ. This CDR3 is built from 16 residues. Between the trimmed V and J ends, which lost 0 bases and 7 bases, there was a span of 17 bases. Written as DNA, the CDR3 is TGCGCCAGCAGCTTGGCCGGCGGAAACACCTTTAATGAGCAGTTCTTC. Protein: CASSLAGGNTFNEQFF. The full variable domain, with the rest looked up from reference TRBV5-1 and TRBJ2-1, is KAGVTQTPRYLIKTRGQQVTLSCSPISGHRSVSWYQQTPGQGLQFLFEYFSETQRNKGNFPGRFSGRQFSNSRSEMNVSTLELGDSALYLCASSLAGGNTFNEQFFGPGTRLTVL.

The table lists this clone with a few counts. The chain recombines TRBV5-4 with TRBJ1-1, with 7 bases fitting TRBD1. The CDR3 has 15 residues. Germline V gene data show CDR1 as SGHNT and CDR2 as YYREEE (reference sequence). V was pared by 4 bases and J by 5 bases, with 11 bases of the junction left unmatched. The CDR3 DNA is TGTGCCAGCAGCCCCGACAGGGAGGAGGAGACTGAAGCTTTCTTT. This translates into CASSPDREEETEAFF.

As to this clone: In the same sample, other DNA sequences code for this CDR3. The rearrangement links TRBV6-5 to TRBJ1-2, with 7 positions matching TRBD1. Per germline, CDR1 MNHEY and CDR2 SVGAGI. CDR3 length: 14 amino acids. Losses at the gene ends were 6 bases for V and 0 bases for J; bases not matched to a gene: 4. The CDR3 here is CASRRQGTNYGYTF. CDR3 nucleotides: TGTGCCAGCAGAAGACAGGGCACTAACTATGGCTACACCTTC.

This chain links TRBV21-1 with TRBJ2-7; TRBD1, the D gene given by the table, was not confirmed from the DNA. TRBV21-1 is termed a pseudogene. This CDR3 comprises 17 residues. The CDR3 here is CASILGKTGLFLGEQYF. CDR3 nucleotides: TGTGCCAGCATCCTAGGGAAAACAGGGCTTTTCTTAGGCGAGCAGTACTTC.

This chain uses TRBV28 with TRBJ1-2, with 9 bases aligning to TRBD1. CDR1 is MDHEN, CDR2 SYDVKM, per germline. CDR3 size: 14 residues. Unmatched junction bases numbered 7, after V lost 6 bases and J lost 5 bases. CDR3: CASSTGQGWYGYTF. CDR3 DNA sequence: TGTGCCAGCAGCACGGGACAGGGTTGGTATGGCTACACCTTC.

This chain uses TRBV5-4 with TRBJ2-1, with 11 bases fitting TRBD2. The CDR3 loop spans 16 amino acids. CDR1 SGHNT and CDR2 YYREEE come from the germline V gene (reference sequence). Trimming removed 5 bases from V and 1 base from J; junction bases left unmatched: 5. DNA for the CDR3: TGTGCCAGCAGAGAGGGGACTAGCGGTTCCTACAATGAGCAGTTCTTC. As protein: CASREGTSGSYNEQFF.

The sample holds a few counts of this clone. Here the CDR3 reads CASSAGQGGAYEQYF. Written as DNA, the CDR3 is TGTGCCAGCTCAGCAGGACAGGGAGGGGCGTACGAGCAGTACTTC. The gene calls are TRBV18 and TRBJ2-7; TRBD1 might be the D (8 bases). The CDR3 covers 15 residues. V was cut by 5 bases and J by 4 bases, with 18 bases left in between. Germline V gene lookup returns CDR1 KGHSH and CDR2 LQKENI.

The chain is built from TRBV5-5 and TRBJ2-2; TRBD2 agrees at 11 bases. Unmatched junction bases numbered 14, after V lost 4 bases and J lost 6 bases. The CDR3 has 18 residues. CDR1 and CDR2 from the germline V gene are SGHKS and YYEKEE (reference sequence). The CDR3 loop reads CASSHDVLAGVKAGELFF. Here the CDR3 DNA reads TGTGCCAGCAGCCACGACGTACTAGCGGGAGTTAAGGCCGGGGAGCTGTTTTTT.

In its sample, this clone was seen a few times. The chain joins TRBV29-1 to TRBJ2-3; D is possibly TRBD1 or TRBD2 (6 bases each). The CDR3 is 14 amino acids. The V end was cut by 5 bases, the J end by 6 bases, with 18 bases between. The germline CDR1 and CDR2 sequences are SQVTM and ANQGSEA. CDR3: CSVPSGGGADTQYF. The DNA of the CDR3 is TGCAGCGTTCCGTCCGGGGGCGGGGCCGATACGCAGTATTTT.

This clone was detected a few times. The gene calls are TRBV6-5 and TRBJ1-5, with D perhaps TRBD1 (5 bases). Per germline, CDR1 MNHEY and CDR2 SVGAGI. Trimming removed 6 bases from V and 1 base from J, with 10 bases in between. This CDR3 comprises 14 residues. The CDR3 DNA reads TGTGCCAGCAGAGGGGACTGGAGCAATCAGCCCCAGCATTTT. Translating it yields CASRGDWSNQPQHF.

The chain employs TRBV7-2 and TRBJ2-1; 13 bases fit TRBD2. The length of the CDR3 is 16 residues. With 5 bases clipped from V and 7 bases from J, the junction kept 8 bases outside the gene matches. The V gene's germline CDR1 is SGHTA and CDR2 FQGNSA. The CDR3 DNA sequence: TGTGCCAGCAGCGAAGGACTAGCGGGAGCGGGAAATGAGCAGTTCTTC. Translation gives CASSEGLAGAGNEQFF.

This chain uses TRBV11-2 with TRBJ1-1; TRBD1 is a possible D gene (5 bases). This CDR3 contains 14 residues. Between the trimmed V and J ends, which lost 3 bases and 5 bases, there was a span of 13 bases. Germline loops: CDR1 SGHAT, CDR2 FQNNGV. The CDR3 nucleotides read TGTGCCAGCAGCTTCGAGGGGCGCGGGACTGAAGCTTTCTTT. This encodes CASSFEGRGTEAFF.

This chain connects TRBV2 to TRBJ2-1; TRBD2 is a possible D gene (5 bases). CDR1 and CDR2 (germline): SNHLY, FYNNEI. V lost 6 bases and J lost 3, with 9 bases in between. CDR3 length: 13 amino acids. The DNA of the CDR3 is TGTGCCAGCAGCGGGGAGTTCTACAATGAGCAGTTCTTC. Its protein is CASSGEFYNEQFF.

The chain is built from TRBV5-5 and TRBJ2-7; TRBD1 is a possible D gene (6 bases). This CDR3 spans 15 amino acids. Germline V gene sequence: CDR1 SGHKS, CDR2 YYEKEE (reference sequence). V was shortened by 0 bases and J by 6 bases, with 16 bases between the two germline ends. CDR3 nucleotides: TGTGCCAGCAGCTTGGCCTGGGGACAAACCACCGAGCAGTACTTC. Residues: CASSLAWGQTTEQYF. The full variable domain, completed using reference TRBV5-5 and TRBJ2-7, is DAGVTQSPTHLIKTRGQQVTLRCSPISGHKSVSWYQQVLGQGPQFIFQYYEKEERGRGNFPDRFSARQFPNYSSELNVNALLLGDSALYLCASSLAWGQTTEQYFGPGTRLTVT.

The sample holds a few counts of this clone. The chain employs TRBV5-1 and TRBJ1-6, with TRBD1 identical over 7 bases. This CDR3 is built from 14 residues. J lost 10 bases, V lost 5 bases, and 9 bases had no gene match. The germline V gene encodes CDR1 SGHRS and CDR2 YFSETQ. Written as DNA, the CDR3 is TGCGCCAGCAGGTCCACAGGGGATTCCTCACCCCTCCACTTT. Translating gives CASRSTGDSSPLHF.

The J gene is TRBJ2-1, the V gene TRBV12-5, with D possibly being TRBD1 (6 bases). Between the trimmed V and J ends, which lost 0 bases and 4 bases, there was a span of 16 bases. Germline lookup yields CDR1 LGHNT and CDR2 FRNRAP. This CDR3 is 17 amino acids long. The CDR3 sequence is CASGLVLLSGHYNEQFF. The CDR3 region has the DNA TGTGCTAGTGGTTTGGTACTTCTCTCGGGACATTACAATGAGCAGTTCTTC.

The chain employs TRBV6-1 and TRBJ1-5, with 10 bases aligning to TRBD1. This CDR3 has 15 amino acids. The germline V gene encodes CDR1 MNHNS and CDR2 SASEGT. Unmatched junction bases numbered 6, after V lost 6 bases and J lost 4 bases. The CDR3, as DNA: TGTGCCAGCAGCCCGATGGACAGGGGGAATCAGCCCCAGCATTTT. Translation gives CASSPMDRGNQPQHF.

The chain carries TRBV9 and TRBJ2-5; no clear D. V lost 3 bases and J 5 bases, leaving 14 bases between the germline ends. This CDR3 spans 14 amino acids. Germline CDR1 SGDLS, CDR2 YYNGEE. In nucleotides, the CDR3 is TGTGCCAGCAGCGATCAAAAGAGTACGGAGACCCAGTACTTC. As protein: CASSDQKSTETQYF.

The CDR3 DNA reads as TGTGCCAGCAGTTGGACACCGACCTACGAGCAGTACTTC. This encodes CASSWTPTYEQYF. The V call is TRBV28, the J call TRBJ2-7, with a tentative D call TRBD1 (5 bases). Trimming left V 4 bases short and J 2 bases short, with 9 bases between. CDR1 and CDR2 from the germline V gene are MDHEN and SYDVKM. This CDR3 has 13 residues.

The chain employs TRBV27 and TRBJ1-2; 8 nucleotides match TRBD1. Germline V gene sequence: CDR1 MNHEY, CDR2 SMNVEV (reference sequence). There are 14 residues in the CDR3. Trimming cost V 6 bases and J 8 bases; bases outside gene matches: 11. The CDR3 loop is CASRRTGGGGGYTF. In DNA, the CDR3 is TGTGCCAGCAGGCGCACAGGGGGAGGGGGGGGCTACACCTTC.

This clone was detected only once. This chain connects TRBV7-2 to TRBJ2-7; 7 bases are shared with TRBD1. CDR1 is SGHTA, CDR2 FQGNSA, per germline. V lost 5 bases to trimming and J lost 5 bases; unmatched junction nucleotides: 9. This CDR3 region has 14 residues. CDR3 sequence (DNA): TGTGCCAGCAGCCGACCCGACAGGGTCCACGAGCAGTACTTC. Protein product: CASSRPDRVHEQYF.

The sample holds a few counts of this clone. The CDR3 loop is CASSLDARARHGYTF. The CDR3, as DNA: TGTGCCAGCAGCTTAGATGCAAGGGCTCGCCATGGCTACACCTTC. The chain joins TRBV7-9 to TRBJ1-2, with D uncertain. This CDR3 spans 15 amino acids. CDR1 and CDR2 (germline): SEHNR, FQNEAQ (reference sequence). Trimming removed 1 base at V and 6 bases at J, with 15 bases between. The variable domain in full, with the rest retrieved from reference TRBV7-9 and TRBJ1-2, is DTGVSQNPRHKITKRGQNVTFRCDPISEHNRLYWYRQTLGQGPEFLTYFQNEAQLEKSRLLSDRFSAERPKGSFSTLEIQRTEQGDSAMYLCASSLDARARHGYTFGSGTRLTVV.

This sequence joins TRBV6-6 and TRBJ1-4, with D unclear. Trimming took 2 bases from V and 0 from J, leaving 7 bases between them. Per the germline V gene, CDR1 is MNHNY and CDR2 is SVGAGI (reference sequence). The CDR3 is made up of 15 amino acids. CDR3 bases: TGTGCCAGCAGTTACGGGCAGACAACTAATGAAAAACTGTTTTTT. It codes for CASSYGQTTNEKLFF.

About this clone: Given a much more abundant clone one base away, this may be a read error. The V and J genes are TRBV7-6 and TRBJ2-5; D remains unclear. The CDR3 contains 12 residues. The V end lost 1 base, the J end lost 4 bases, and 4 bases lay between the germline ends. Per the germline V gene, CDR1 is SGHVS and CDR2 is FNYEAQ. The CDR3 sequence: CASSLVRETQYF. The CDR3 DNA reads TGTGCCAGCAGCTTAGTCCGAGAGACCCAGTACTTC.

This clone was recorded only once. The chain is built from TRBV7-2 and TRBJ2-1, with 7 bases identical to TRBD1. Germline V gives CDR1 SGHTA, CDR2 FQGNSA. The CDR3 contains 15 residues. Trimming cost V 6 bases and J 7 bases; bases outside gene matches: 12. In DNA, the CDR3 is TGTGCCAGCAGTAGACAGGGCCACTCTGCGAATGAGCAGTTCTTC. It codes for CASSRQGHSANEQFF. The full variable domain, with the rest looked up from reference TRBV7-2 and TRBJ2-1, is GAGVSQSPSNKVTEKGKDVELRCDPISGHTALYWYRQSLGQGLEFLIYFQGNSAPDKSGLPSDRFSAERTGGSVSTLTIQRTQQEDSAVYLCASSRQGHSANEQFFGPGTRLTVL.

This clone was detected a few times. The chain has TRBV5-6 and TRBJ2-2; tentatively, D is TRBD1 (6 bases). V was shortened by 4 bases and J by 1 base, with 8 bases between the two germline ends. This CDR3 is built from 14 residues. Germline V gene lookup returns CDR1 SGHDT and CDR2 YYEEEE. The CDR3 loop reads CASSPTGNTGELFF. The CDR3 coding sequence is TGTGCCAGCAGCCCGACAGGGAACACCGGGGAGCTGTTTTTT. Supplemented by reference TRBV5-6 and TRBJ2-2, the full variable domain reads DAGVTQSPTHLIKTRGQQVTLRCSPKSGHDTVSWYQQALGQGPQFIFQYYEEEERQRGNFPDRFSGHQFPNYSSELNVNALLLGDSALYLCASSPTGNTGELFFGEGSRLTVL.

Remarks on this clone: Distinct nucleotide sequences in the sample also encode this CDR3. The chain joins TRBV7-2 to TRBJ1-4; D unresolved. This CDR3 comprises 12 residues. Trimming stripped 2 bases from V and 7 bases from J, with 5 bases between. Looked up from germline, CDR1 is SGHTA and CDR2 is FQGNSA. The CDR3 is CASSLSGEKLFF. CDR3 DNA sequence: TGTGCCAGCAGCTTATCAGGTGAAAAACTGTTTTTT.

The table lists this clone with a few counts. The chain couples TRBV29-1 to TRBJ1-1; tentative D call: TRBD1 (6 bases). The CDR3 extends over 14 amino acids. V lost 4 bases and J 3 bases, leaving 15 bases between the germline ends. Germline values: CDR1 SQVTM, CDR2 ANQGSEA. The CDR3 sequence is CSVGGGGRHTEAFF. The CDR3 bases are TGCAGCGTTGGTGGGGGGGGGCGGCACACTGAAGCTTTCTTT.

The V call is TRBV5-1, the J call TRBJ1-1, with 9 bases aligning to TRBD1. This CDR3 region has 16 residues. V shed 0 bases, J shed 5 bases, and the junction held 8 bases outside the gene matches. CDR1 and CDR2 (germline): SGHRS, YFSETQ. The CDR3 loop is CASSLVGQGGQTEAFF. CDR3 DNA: TGCGCCAGCAGCTTGGTGGGACAGGGAGGGCAGACTGAAGCTTTCTTT.

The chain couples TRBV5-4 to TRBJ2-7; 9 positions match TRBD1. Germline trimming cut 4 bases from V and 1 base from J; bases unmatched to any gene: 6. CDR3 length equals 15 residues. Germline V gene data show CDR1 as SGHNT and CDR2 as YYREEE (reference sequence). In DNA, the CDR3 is TGTGCCAGCAGCCCTCAACAGGGGGCGTCCTACGAGCAGTACTTC. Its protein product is CASSPQQGASYEQYF.

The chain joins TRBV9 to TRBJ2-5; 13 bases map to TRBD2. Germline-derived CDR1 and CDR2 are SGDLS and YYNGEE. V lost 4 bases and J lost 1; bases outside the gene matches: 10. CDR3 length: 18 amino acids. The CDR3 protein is CASSPGLLAGGIQETQYF. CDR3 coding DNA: TGTGCCAGCAGCCCGGGGCTACTAGCGGGGGGGATCCAAGAGACCCAGTACTTC.